The entry that follows covers one TCR beta chain sequence. This sample was taken from a study of OX40 agonist ivuxolimab in advanced cancers. Whole-study context: With a range of roughly 23 to 79, age averaged about 58 years, and 75% to 90% were male. The eligibility criteria allowed prior anti-PD-1, anti-PD-L1 or anti-CTLA-4 therapy, and about 40% had some.

CDR3 length: 15 amino acids. Unmatched junction bases numbered 11, after V lost 4 bases and J lost 5 bases. Germline-derived CDR1 and CDR2 are SGHRS and YFSETQ. TCRdb's table, derived via immunoSEQ multiplex PCR, lists solely in-frame clones and lacks some. Here the sample spans about 21,000 clones, approximately 81% being singletons. The rearrangement links TRBV5-1 to TRBJ2-7, with 8 bases identical to TRBD2. Sample: CD4+ or CD8+ T cells sorted from blood, taken in a trial of the OX40 agonist ivuxolimab. The source of this sequence is an adult with an advanced solid tumor such as melanoma, head and neck, liver or kidney cancer. For the CDR3, the DNA is TGCGCCAGCAGCGACGGCGGGGGGCCACCCCACGAGCAGTACTTC. Encoded protein: CASSDGGGPPHEQYF.